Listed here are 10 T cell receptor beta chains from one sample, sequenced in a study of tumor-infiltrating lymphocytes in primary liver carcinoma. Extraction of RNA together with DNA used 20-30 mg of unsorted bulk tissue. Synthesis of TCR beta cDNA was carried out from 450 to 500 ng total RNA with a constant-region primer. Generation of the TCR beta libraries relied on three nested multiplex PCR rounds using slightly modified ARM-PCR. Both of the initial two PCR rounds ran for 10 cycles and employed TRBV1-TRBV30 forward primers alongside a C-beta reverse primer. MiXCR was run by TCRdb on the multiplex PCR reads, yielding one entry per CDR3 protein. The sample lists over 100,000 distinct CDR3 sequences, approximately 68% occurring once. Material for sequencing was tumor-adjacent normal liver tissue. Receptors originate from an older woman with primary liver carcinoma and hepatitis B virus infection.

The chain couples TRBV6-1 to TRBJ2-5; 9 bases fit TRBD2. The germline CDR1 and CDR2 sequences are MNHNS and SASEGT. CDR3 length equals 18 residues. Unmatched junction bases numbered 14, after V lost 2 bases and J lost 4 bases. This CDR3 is CASSERELAGDLIETQYF. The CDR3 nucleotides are TGTGCCAGCAGTGAAAGAGAGTTAGCGGGAGACCTTATAGAGACCCAGTACTTC.

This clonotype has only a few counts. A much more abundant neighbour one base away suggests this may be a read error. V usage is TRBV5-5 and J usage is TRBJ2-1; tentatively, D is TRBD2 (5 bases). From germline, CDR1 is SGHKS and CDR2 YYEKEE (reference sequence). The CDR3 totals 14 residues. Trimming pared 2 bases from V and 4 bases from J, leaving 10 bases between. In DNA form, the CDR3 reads TGTGCCAGCAGCTTCGGGGAAGGGTACAATGAGCAGTTCTTC. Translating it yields CASSFGEGYNEQFF.

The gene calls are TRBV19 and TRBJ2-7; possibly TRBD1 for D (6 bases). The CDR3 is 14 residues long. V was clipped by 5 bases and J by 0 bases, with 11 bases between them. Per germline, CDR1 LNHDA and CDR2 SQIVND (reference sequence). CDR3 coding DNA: TGTGCCAGTAGTTGCGACAGGACCTCCTACGAGCAGTACTTC. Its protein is CASSCDRTSYEQYF.

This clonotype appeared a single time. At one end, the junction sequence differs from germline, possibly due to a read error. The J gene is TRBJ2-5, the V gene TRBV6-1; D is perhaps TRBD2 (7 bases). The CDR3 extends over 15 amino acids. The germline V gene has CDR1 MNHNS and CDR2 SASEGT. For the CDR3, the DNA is TGTGCCAGGAGTGAACGAGGGGGGGTTGTCGAGACCCTGTACTTC. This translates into CARSERGGVVETLYF.

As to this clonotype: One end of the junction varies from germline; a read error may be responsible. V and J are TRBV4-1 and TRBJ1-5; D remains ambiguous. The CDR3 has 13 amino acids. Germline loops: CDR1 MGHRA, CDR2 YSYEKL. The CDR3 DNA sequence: TGCACCAGCAGCCTCGGGAGAGATCAGCCCCAGCATTTT. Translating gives CTSSLGRDQPQHF.

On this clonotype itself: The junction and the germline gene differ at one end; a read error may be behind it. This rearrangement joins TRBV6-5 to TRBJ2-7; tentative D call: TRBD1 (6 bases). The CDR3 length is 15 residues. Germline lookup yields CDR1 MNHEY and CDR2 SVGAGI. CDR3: CASSTPRDNHYEQYF. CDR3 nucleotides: TGTGCCAGCAGCACCCCCCGGGACAACCACTACGAGCAGTACTTT.

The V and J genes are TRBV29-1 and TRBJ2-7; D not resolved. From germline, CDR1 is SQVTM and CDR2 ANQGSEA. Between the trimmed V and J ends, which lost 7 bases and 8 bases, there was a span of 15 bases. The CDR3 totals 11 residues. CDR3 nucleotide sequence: TGCAGCGCTCCAGCCCCAGGACAGCAGTACTTC. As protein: CSAPAPGQQYF.

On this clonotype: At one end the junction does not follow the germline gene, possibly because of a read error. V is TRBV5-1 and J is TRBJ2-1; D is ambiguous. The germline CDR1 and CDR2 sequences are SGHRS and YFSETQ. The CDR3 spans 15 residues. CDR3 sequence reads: CACSFSESSYNEQFF. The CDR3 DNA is TGCGCCTGCAGCTTTTCCGAGAGCTCCTACAATGAGCAGTTCTTC.

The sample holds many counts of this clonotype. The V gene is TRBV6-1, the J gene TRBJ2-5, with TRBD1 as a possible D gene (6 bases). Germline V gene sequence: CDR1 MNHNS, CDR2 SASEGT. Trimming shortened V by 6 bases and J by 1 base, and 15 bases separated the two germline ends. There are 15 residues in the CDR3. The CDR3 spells CASRGAGTIQETQYF. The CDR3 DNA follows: TGTGCCAGCAGAGGAGCTGGGACAATCCAAGAGACCCAGTACTTC.

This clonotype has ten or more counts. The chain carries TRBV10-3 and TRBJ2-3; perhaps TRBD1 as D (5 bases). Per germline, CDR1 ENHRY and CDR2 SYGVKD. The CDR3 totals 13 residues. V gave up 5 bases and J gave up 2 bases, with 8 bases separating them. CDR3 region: CAISLDITDTQYF. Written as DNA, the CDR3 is TGTGCCATCAGTTTGGACATCACAGATACGCAGTATTTT.